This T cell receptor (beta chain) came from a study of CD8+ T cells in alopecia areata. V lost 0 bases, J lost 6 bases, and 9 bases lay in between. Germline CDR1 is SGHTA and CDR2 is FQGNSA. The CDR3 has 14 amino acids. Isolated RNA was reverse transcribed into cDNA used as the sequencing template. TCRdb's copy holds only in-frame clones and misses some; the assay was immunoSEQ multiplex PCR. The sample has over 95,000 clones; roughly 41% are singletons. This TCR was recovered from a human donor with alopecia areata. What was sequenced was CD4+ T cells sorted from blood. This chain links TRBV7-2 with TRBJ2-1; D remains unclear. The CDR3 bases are TGTGCCAGCAGCTTAGCGCTTCAGCCCAATGAGCAGTTCTTC. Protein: CASSLALQPNEQFF.